This T cell receptor (beta chain) was sequenced during a study of blood T cell repertoires in COVID-19. Study-wide context: Material from acute and convalescent COVID-19 was sourced from the United States, Italy and Spain. In each case, the material was cDNA or gDNA derived from T cells, B-cell-depleted T cells, or PBMCs.

In the authors' workflow: Estimation of nucleated cell counts relied on the amplification of reference gene primers. Assay used: immunoSEQ multiplex PCR; TCRdb lists only in-frame clones, some missing. Clone size and V and J calls were adopted from that table, with D and trimming inferred from the DNA. This sample has about 26,000 clones, with about 90% found just once. This CDR3 spans 14 amino acids. Trimming cost V 2 bases and J 6 bases; bases outside gene matches: 2. CDR1 and CDR2 from the germline V gene are MNHEY and SVGAGI. The chain uses TRBV6-5 and TRBJ2-1, with 9 bases lining up with TRBD2. The source is a human donor in a cohort sampled during active COVID-19. The sample was peripheral blood. CDR3 coding DNA: TGTGCCAGCAGTTACAGGCGGGGGGGCAATGAGCAGTTCTTC. Translation gives CASSYRRGGNEQFF.